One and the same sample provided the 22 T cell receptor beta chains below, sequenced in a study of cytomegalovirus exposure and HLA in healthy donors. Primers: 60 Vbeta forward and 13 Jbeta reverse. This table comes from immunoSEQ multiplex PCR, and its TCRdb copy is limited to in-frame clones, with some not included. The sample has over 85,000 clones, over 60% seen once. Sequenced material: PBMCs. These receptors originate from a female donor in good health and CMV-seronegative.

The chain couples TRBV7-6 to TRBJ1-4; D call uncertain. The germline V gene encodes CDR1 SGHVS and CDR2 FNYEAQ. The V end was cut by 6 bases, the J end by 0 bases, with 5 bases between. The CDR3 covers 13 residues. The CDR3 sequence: CASRSSTNEKLFF. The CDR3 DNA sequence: TGTGCCAGCAGGAGTTCAACTAATGAAAAACTGTTTTTT.

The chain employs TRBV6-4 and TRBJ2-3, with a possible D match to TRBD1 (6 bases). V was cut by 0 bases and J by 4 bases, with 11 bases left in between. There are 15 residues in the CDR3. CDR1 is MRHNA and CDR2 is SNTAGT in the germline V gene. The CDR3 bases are TGTGCCAGCAGTGACTCGACAGGTACCCCAGATACGCAGTATTTT. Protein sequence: CASSDSTGTPDTQYF.

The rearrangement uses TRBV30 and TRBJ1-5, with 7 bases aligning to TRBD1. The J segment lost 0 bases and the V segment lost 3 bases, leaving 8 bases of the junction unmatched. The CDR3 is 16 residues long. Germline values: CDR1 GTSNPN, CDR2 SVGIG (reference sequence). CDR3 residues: CAWRGGGLPSNQPQHF. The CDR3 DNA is TGTGCCTGGAGAGGGGGCGGGTTACCTAGCAATCAGCCCCAGCATTTT.

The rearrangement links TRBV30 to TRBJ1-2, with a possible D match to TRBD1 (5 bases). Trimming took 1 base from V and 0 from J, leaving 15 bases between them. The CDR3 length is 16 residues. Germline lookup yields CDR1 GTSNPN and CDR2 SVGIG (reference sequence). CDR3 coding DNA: TGTGCCTGGAGTGGGGGGGAATACGGGGCTAACTATGGCTACACCTTC. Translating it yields CAWSGGEYGANYGYTF. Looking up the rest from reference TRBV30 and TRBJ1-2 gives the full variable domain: SQTIHQWPATLVQPVGSPLSLECTVEGTSNPNLYWYRQAAGRGLQLLFYSVGIGQISSEVPQNLSASRPQDRQFILSSKKLLLSDSGFYLCAWSGGEYGANYGYTFGSGTRLTVV.

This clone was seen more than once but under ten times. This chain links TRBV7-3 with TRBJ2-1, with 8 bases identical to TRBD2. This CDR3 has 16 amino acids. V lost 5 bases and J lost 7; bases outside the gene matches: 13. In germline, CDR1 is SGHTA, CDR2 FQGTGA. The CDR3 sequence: CASSQMGLPGGNEQFF. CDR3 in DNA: TGTGCCAGCAGCCAAATGGGACTCCCGGGGGGGAATGAGCAGTTCTTC.

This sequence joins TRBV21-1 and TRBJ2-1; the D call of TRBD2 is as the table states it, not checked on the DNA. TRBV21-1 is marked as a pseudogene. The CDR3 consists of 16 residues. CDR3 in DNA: TGTGCCAGCAGCAAAGGTCCCCCTAGGCAGAACAATGAGCAGTTCTTC. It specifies CASSKGPPRQNNEQFF.

CDR3 region: CASSSRATAADEQYF. The CDR3 DNA reads as TGTGCCAGCAGCTCCAGGGCGACTGCTGCCGACGAGCAGTACTTC. This chain joins TRBV5-5 and TRBJ2-7; a weak D match, TRBD1 (5 bases). The length of the CDR3 is 15 residues. V was pared by 3 bases and J by 5 bases, with 18 bases between. In germline, CDR1 is SGHKS, CDR2 YYEKEE (reference sequence).

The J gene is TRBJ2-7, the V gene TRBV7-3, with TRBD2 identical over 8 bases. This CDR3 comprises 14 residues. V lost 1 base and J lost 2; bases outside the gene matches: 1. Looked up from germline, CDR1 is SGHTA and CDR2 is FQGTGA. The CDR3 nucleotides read TGTGCCAGCAGCTTAAACGGGAGGGCCTACGAGCAGTACTTC. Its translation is CASSLNGRAYEQYF.

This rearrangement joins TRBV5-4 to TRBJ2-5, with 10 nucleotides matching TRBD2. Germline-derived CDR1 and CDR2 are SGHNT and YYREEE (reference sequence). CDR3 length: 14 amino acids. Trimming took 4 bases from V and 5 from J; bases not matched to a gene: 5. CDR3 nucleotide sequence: TGTGCCAGCAGCATGCTAGCGGGGGAGGAGACCCAGTACTTC. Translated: CASSMLAGEETQYF. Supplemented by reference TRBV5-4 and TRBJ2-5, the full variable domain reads ETGVTQSPTHLIKTRGQQVTLRCSSQSGHNTVSWYQQALGQGPQFIFQYYREEENGRGNFPPRFSGLQFPNYSSELNVNALELDDSALYLCASSMLAGEETQYFGPGTRLLVL.

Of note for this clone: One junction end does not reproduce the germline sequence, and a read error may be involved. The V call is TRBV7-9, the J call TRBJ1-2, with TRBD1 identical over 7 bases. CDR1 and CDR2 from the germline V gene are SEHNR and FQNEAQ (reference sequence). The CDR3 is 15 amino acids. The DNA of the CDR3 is TGTTCCAGCAGCTTACGTACGGGGACAGCGGATGGCTACACCTTC. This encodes CSSSLRTGTADGYTF.

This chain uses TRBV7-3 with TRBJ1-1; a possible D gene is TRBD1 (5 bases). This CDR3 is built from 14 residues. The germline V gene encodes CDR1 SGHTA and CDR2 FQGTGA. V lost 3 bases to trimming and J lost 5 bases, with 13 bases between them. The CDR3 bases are TGTGCCAGCAGCTTTGCGGGGCGTGGGACTGAAGCTTTCTTT. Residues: CASSFAGRGTEAFF.

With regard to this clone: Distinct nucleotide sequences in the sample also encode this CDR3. Here the CDR3 reads CASSPLTGDEQYF. CDR3 nucleotides: TGTGCCAGCTCACCCCTTACAGGGGACGAGCAGTACTTC. V is TRBV18 and J is TRBJ2-7; 7 bases agree with TRBD1. Germline-derived CDR1 and CDR2 are KGHSH and LQKENI. The CDR3 has 13 residues. With V trimmed by 3 bases and J by 5 bases, 4 bases remained unmatched. Variable domain in full (rest from reference TRBV18 and TRBJ2-7): NAGVMQNPRHLVRRRGQEARLRCSPMKGHSHVYWYRQLPEEGLKFMVYLQKENIIDESGMPKERFSAEFPKEGPSILRIQQVVRGDSAAYFCASSPLTGDEQYFGPGTRLTVT.

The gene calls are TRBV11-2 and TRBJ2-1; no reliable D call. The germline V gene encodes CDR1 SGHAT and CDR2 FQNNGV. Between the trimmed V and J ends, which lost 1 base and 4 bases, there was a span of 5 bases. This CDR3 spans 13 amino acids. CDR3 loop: CASSLVRYNEQFF. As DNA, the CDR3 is TGTGCCAGCAGCTTAGTCCGGTACAATGAGCAGTTCTTC.

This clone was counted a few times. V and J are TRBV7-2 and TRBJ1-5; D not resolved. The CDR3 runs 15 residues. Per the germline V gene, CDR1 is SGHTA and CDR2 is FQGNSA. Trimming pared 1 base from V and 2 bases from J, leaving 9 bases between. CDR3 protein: CASSLGDTGNQPQHF. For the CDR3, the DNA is TGTGCCAGCAGCTTAGGAGACACGGGCAATCAGCCCCAGCATTTT.

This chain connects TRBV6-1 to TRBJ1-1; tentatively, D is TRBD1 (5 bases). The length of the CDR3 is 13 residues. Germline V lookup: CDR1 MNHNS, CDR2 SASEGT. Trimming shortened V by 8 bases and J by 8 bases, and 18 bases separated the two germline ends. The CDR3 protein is CASGHPRESEAFF. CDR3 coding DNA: TGTGCCAGCGGACATCCCAGGGAATCAGAAGCTTTCTTT.

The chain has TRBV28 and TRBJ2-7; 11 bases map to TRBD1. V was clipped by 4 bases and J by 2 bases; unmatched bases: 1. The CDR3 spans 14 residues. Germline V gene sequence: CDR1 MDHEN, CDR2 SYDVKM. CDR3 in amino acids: CASSSGQGAYEQYF. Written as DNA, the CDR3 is TGTGCCAGCAGTTCGGGACAGGGGGCCTACGAGCAGTACTTC. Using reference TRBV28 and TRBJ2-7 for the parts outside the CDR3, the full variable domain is DVKVTQSSRYLVKRTGEKVFLECVQDMDHENMFWYRQDPGLGLRLIYFSYDVKMKEKGDIPEGYSVSREKKERFSLILESASTNQTSMYLCASSSGQGAYEQYFGPGTRLTVT.

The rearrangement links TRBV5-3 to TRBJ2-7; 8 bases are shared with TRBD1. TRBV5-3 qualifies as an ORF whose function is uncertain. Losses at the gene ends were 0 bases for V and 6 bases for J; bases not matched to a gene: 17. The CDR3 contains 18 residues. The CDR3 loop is CARSLGRDRSPGGGEQYF. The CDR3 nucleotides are TGTGCCAGAAGCTTGGGGCGGGACAGGTCTCCCGGCGGTGGCGAGCAGTACTTC.

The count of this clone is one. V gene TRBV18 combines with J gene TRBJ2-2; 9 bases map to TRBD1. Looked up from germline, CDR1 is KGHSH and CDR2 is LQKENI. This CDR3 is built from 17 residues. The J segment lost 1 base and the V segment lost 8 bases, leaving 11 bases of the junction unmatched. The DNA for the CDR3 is TGTGCCAGCCATGGGTTGGGACAGGGCAAGAACACCGGGGAGCTGTTTTTT. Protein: CASHGLGQGKNTGELFF.

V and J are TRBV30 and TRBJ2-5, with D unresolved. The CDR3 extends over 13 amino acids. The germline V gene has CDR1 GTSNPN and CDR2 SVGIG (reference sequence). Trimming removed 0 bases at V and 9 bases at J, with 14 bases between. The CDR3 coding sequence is TGTGCCTGGAGTGTACCAAACGGCCAGGCCCAGTACTTC. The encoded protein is CAWSVPNGQAQYF.

CDR3 sequence: CAWLDPAYEQYF. CDR3 DNA sequence: TGTGCCTGGTTAGATCCCGCGTACGAGCAGTACTTC. The chain employs TRBV30 and TRBJ2-7; D uncertain. The V gene's germline CDR1 is GTSNPN and CDR2 SVGIG (reference sequence). CDR3 length: 12 amino acids. V was trimmed by 5 bases and J by 4 bases, leaving 12 bases between them.

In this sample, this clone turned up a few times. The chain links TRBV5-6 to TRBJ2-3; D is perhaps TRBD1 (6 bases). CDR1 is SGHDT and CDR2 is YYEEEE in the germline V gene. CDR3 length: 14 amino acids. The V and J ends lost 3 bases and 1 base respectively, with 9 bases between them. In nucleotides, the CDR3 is TGTGCCAGCAGCTACAGGGCAGGCACAGATACGCAGTATTTT. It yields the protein CASSYRAGTDTQYF.

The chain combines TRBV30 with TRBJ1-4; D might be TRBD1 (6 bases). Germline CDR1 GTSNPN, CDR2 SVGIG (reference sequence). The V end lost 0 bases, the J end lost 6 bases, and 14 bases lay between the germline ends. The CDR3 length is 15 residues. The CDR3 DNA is TGTGCCTGGAGTGTGGGCCAGGGGACATATGAAAAACTGTTTTTT. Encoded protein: CAWSVGQGTYEKLFF.